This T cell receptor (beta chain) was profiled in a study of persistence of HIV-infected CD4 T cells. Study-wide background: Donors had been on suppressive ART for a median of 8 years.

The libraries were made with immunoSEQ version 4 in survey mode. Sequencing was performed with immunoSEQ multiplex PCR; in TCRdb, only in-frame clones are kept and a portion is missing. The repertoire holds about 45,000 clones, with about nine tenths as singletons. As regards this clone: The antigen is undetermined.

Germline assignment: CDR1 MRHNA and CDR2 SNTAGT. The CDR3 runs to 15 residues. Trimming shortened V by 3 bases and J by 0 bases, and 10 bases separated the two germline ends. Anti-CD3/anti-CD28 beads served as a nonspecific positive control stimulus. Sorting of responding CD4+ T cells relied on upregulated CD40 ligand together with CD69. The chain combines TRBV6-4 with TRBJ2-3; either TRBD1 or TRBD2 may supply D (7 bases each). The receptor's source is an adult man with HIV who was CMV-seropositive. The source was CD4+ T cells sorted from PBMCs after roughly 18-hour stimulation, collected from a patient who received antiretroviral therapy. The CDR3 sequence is CASSEAGQSTDTQYF. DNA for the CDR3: TGTGCCAGCAGTGAAGCGGGACAGAGCACAGATACGCAGTATTTT.